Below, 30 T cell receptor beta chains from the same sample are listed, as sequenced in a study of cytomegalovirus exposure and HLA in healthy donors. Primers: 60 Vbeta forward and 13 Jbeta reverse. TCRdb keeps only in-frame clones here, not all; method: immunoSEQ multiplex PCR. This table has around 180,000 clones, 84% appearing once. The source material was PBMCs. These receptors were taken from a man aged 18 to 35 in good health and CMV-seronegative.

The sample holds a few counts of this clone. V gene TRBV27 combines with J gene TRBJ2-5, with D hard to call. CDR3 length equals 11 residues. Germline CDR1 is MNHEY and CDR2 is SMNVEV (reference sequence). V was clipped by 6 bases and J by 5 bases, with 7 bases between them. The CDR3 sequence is CASSLGETQYF. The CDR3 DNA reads TGTGCCAGCAGCCTCGGGGAGACCCAGTACTTC.

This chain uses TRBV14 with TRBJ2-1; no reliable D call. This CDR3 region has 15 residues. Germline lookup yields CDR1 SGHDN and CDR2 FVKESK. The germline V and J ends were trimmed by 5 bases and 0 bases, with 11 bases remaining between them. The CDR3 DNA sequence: TGTGCCAGCAGCTCGGAGTGGGTCTCCTACAATGAGCAGTTCTTC. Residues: CASSSEWVSYNEQFF.

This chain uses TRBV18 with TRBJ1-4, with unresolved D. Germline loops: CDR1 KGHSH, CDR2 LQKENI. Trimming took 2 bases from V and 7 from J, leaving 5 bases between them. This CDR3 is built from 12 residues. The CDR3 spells CASSPNREKLFF. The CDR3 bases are TGTGCCAGCTCACCAAATCGTGAAAAACTGTTTTTT.

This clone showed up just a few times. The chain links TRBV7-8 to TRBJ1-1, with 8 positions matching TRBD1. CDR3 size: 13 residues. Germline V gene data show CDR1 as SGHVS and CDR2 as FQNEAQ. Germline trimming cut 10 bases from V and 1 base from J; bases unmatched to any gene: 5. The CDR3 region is CATRTGGNTEAFF. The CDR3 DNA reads TGTGCCACTCGAACAGGGGGGAACACTGAAGCTTTCTTT. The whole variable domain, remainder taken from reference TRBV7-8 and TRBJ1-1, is GAGVSQSPRYKVAKRGQDVALRCDPISGHVSLFWYQQALGQGPEFLTYFQNEAQLDKSGLPSDRFFAERPEGSVSTLKIQRTQQEDSAVYLCATRTGGNTEAFFGQGTRLTVV.

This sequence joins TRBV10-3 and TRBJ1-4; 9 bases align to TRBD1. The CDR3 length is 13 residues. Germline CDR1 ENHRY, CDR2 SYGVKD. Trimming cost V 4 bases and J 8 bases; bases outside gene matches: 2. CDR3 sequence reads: CAISAGQGEKLFF. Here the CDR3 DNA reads TGTGCCATCAGTGCGGGACAGGGCGAAAAACTGTTTTTT.

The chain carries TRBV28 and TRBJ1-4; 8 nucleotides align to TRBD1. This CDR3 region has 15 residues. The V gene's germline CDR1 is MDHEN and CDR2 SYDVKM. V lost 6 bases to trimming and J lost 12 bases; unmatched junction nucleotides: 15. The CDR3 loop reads CASRMQGQGSGQLFF. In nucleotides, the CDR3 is TGTGCCAGCAGGATGCAAGGACAGGGAAGTGGTCAACTGTTTTTT.

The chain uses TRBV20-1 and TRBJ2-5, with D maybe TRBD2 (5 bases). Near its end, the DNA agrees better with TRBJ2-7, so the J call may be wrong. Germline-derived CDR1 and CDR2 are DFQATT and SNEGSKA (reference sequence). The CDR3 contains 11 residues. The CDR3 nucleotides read TGCAGTGCTAGGACGGGGTACGAGCAGTACTTC. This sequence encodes CSARTGYEQYF.

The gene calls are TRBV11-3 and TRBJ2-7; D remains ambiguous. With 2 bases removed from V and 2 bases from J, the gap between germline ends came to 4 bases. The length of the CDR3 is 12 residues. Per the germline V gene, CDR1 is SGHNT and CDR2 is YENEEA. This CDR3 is CASSLSAYEQYF. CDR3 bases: TGTGCCAGCAGCTTATCAGCCTACGAGCAGTACTTC.

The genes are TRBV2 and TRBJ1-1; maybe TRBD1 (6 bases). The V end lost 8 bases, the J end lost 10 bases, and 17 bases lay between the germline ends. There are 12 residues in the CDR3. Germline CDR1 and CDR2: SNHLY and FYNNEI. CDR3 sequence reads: CASPDGTGSAFF. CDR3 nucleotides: TGTGCCAGCCCGGACGGTACAGGGTCAGCTTTCTTT.

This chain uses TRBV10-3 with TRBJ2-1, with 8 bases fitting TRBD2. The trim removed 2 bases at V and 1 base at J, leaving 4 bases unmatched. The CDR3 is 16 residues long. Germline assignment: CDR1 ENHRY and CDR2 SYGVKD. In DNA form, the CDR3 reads TGTGCCATCAGTGAGAGGACTAGCTGGTCCTACAATGAGCAGTTCTTC. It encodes CAISERTSWSYNEQFF.

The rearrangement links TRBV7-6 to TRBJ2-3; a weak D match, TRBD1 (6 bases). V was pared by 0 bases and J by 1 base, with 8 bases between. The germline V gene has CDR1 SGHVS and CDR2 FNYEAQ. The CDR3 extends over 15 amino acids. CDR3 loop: CASSLAGARTDTQYF. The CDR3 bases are TGTGCCAGCAGCTTAGCGGGGGCCCGCACAGATACGCAGTATTTT. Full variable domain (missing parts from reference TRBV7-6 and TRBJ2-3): GAGVSQSPRYKVTKRGQDVALRCDPISGHVSLYWYRQALGQGPEFLTYFNYEAQQDKSGLPNDRFSAERPEGSISTLTIQRTEQRDSAMYRCASSLAGARTDTQYFGPGTRLTVL.

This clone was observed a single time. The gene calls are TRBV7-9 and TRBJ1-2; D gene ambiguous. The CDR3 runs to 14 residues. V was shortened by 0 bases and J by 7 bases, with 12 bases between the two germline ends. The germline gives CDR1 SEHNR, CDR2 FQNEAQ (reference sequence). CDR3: CASSLAGEVRGYTF. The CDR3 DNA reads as TGTGCCAGCAGCTTAGCTGGAGAAGTGCGTGGCTACACCTTC.

CDR3 nucleotides: TGTGCCAGCAGCGTAGGGATAGCGGGAGGTGCGGATACGCAGTATTTT. This gives the protein CASSVGIAGGADTQYF. The chain recombines TRBV9 with TRBJ2-3; 10 nucleotides agree with TRBD2. V was clipped by 0 bases and J by 6 bases; unmatched bases: 7. Looked up from germline, CDR1 is SGDLS and CDR2 is YYNGEE. The CDR3 is 16 amino acids.

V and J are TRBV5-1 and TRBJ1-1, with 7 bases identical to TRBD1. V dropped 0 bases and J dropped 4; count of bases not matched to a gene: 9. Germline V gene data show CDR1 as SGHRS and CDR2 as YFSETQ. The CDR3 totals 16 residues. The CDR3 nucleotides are TGCGCCAGCAGCTTGGGCCTCAGGGGGTTGGTCACTGAAGCTTTCTTT. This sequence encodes CASSLGLRGLVTEAFF.

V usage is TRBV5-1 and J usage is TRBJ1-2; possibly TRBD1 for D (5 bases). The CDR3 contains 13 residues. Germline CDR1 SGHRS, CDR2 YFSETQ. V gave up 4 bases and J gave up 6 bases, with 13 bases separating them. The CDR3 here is CASSTGQEDGYTF. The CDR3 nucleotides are TGCGCCAGCAGCACAGGACAAGAGGATGGCTACACCTTC.

CDR3 region: CASSPGQSNSPLHF. DNA of the CDR3: TGTGCCAGCAGTCCGGGACAGTCGAATTCACCCCTCCACTTT. The chain links TRBV27 to TRBJ1-6, with 7 nucleotides matching TRBD1. J gave up 7 bases and V 5 bases, and 5 bases lay outside the gene matches. The CDR3 sequence is 14 residues long. Germline CDR1 and CDR2: MNHEY and SMNVEV (reference sequence).

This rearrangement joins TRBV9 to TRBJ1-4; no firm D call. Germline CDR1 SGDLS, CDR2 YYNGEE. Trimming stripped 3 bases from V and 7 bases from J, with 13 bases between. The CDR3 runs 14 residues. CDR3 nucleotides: TGTGCCAGCAGCGGCGCGGGCCCGGGTGAAAAACTGTTTTTT. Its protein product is CASSGAGPGEKLFF.

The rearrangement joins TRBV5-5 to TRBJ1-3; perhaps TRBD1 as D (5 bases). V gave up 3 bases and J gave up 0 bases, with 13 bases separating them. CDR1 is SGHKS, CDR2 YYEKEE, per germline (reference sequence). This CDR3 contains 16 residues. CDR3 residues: CASSSETVSSGNTIYF. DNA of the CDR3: TGTGCCAGCAGCTCCGAGACAGTTAGCTCTGGAAACACCATATATTTT.

CDR3 bases: TGCGCCAGCTGCCCGGGGACAGAGGGCGAGCAGTACTTC. Its protein is CASCPGTEGEQYF. The J gene is TRBJ2-7, the V gene TRBV10-2, with 7 positions matching TRBD1. V was pared by 8 bases and J by 6 bases, with 10 bases of the junction left unmatched. There are 13 residues in the CDR3. Per the germline V gene, CDR1 is WSHSY and CDR2 is SAAADI.

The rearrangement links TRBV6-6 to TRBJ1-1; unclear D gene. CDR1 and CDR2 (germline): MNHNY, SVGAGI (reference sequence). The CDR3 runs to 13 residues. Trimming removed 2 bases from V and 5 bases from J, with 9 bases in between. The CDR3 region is CASSYDKSTEAFF. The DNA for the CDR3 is TGTGCCAGCAGTTACGACAAGAGTACTGAAGCTTTCTTT.

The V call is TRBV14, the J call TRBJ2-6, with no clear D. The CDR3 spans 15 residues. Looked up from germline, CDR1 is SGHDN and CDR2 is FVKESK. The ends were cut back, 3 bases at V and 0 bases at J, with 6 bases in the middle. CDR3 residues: CASSHEISGANVLTF. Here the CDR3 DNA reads TGTGCCAGCAGCCACGAGATCTCTGGGGCCAACGTCCTGACTTTC.

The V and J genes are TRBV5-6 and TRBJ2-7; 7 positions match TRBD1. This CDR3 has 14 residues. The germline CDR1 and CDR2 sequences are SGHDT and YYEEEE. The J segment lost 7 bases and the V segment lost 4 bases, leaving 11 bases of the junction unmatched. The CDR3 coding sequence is TGTGCCAGCAGCGCCCTTGGGACAGTATGTGAGCAGTACTTC. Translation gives CASSALGTVCEQYF.

This chain's CDR3 is CASSVGGQGTGELFF. The DNA of the CDR3 is TGTGCCAGCAGCGTCGGTGGACAGGGGACCGGGGAGCTGTTTTTT. The V call is TRBV28, the J call TRBJ2-2, with 9 bases that match TRBD1. The CDR3 length is 15 residues. Germline trimming cut 6 bases from V and 5 bases from J; bases unmatched to any gene: 7. Germline values: CDR1 MDHEN, CDR2 SYDVKM.

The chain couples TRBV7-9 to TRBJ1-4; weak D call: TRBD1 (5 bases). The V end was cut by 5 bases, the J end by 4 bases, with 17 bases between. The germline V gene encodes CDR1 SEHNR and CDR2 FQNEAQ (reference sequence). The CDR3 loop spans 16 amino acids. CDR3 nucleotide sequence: TGTGCCAGCAGCACGTTCCTGACAGTGGGTAATGAAAAACTGTTTTTT. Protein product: CASSTFLTVGNEKLFF.

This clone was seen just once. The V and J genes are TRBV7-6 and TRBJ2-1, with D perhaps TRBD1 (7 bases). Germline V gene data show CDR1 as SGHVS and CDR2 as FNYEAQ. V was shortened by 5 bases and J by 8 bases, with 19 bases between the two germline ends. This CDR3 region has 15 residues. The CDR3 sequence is CASSPGGPRFDEQFF. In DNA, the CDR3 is TGTGCCAGCAGCCCAGGGGGGCCGCGGTTCGATGAGCAGTTCTTC.

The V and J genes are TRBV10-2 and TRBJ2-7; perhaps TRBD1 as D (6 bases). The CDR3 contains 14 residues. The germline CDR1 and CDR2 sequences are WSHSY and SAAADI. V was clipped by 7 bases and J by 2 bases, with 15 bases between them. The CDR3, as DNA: TGCGCCAGCACCAGCAAACAGGGCACCTACGAGCAGTACTTC. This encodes CASTSKQGTYEQYF.

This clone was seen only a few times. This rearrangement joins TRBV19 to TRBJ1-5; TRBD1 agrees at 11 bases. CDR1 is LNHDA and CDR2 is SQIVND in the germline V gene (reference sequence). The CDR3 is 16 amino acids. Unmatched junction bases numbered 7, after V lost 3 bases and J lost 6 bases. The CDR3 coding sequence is TGTGCCAGTAGTATCGAACGGACAGGGGGCACTCAGCCCCAGCATTTT. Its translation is CASSIERTGGTQPQHF.

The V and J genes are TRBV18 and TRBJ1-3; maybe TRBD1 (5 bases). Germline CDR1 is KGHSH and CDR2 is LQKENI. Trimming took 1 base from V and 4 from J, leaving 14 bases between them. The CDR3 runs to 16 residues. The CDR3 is CASSPQVSGQGNTIYF. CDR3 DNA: TGTGCCAGCTCACCACAGGTCTCCGGACAAGGAAACACCATATATTTT. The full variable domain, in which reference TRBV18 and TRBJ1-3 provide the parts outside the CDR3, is NAGVMQNPRHLVRRRGQEARLRCSPMKGHSHVYWYRQLPEEGLKFMVYLQKENIIDESGMPKERFSAEFPKEGPSILRIQQVVRGDSAAYFCASSPQVSGQGNTIYFGEGSWLTVV.

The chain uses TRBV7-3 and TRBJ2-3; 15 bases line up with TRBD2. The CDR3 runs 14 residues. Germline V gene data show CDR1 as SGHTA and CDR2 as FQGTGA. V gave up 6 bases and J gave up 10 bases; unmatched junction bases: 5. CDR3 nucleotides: TGTGCCAGCAGGCCAGGACTAGCGGGGGGGCCGCAGTATTTT. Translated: CASRPGLAGGPQYF.

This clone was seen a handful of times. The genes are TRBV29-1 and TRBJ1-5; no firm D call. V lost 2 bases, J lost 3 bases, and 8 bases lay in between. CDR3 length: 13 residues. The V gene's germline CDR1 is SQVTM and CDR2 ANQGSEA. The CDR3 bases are TGCAGCGTTGAACTAGGCCCCAATCAGCCCCAGCATTTT. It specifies CSVELGPNQPQHF. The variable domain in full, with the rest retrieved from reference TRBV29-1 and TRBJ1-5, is SAVISQKPSRDICQRGTSLTIQCQVDSQVTMMFWYRQQPGQSLTLIATANQGSEATYESGFVIDKFPISRPNLTFSTLTVSNMSPEDSSIYLCSVELGPNQPQHFGDGTRLSIL.